Here is one T cell receptor gamma chain with its context. In its sample, this clone was seen once. Its antigen has not been determined. One base away there is no much larger clone; base qualities are not given. A lone read offers only weak evidence. This specimen includes other DNA sequences encoding the same CDR3. This sample is part of a study of gamma-delta chains in newborns, infants, children (dated by TCRdb to between 2019 and 2020). As for the study more broadly: According to the title of the study, polyclonal expansion of innate gammadelta T cells immediately after birth is driven by microbial exposure. The study examined the way microbial exposure affected innate gammadelta T cell populations in human newborns right after birth.

TCRdb names Illumina MiSeq as the instrument used. Via CATT, TCRdb reprocessed the public reads, and rows with identical DNA were then joined. The table for this sample records 90 to 100 gamma-chain clones. The CDR3 has 14 amino acids, counting the end cysteine and phenylalanine. Only the CDR3 DNA stays, 42 bases, in frame from base 1. CDR1 and CDR2 (GITISATS, ISYDGTV) derive from the germline V gene (reference sequence). The sequenced sample consisted of blood. The V gene is listed as TRGV9; no J gene was called. This TCR was recovered from a child who received the measles vaccine. This table probably holds off-target reads from a library built for another chain. The DNA sequence is given as TGTGCCTGTGACACCTGGGGGATGACGGCACAACTCTTCTTT. Its translation is CACDTWGMTAQLFF.